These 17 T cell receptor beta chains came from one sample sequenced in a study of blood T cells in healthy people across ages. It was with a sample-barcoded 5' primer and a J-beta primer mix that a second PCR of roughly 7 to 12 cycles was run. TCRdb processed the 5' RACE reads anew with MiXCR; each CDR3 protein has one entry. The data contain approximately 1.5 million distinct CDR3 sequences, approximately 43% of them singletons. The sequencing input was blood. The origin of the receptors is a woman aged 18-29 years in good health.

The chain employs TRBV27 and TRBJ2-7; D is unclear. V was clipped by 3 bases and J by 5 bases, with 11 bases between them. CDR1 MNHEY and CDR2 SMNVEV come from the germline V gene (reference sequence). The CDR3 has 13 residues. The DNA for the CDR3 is TGTGCCAGCAGTTTCGCAACCAGCCACGAGCAGTACTTC. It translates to CASSFATSHEQYF.

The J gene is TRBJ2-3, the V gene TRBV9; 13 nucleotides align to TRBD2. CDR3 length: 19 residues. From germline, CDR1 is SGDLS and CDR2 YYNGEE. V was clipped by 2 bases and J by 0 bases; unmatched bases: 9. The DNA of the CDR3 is TGTGCCAGCAGCGTGCAAGGACTAGCGGGGGTCCCTAGCACAGATACGCAGTATTTT. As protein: CASSVQGLAGVPSTDTQYF.

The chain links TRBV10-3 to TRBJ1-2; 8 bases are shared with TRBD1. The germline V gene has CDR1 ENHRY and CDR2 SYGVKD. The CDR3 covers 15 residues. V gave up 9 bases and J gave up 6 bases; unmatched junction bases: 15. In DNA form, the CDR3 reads TGTGCCATTACCGGAAATCAGGGGGCGTTGCATGGCTACACCTTC. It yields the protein CAITGNQGALHGYTF.

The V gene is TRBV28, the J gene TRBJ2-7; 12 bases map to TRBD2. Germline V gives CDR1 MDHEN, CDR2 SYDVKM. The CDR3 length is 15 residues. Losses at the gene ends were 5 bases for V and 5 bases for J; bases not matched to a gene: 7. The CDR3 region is CASSPLAGGMNEQYF. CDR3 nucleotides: TGTGCCAGCAGTCCCCTAGCGGGAGGGATGAACGAGCAGTACTTC.

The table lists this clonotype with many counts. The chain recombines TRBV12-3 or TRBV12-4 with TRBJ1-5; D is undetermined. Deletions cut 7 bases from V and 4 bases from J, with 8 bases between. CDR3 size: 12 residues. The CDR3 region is CASTRSNQPQHF. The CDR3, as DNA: TGTGCCAGCACCCGCAGTAATCAGCCCCAGCATTTT.

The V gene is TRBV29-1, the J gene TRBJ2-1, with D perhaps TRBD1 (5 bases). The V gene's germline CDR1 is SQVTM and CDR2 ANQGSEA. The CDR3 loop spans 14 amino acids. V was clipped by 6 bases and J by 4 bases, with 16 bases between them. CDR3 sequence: CSVADSLWYNEQFF. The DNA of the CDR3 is TGCAGCGTCGCAGACAGTCTTTGGTACAATGAGCAGTTCTTC.

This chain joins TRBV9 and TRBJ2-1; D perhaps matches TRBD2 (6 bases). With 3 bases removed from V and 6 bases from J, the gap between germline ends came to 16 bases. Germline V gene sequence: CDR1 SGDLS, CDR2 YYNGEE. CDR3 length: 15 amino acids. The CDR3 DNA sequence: TGTGCCAGCAGCGGCCGGGACGCCGGGGGCAATGAGCAGTTCTTC. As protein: CASSGRDAGGNEQFF.

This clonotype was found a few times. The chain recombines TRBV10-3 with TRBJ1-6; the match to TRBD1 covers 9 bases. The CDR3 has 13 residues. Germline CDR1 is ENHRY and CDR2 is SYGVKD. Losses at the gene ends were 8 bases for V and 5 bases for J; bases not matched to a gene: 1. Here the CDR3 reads CAIRDRDNSPLHF. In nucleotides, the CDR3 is TGTGCCATCCGGGACAGGGATAATTCACCCCTCCACTTT.

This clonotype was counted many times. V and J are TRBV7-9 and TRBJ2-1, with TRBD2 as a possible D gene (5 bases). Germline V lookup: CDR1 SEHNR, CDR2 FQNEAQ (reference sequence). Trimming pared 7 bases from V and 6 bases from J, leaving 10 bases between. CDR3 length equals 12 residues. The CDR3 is CASTLGVNEQFF. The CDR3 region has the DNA TGTGCCAGCACCCTCGGGGTCAATGAGCAGTTCTTC. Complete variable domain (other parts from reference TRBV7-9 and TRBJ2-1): DTGVSQNPRHKITKRGQNVTFRCDPISEHNRLYWYRQTLGQGPEFLTYFQNEAQLEKSRLLSDRFSAERPKGSFSTLEIQRTEQGDSAMYLCASTLGVNEQFFGPGTRLTVL.

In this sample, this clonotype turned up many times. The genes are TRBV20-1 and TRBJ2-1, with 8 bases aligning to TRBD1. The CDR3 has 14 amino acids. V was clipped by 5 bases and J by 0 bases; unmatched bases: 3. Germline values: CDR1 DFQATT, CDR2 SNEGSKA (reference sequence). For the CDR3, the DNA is TGCAGTGCTTTGACAGGGGTCTCCTACAATGAGCAGTTCTTC. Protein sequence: CSALTGVSYNEQFF.

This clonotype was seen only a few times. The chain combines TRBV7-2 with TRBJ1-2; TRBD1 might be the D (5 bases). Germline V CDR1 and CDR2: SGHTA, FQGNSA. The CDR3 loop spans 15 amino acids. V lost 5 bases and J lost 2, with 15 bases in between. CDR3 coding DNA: TGTGCCAGCAGCGTTGGGACCCTTCTAAACTATGGCTACACCTTC. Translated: CASSVGTLLNYGYTF.

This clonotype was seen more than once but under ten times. The CDR3 region has the DNA TGTGCCACCAGCCGCCGAAGAGTAGCCAAAAACATTCAGTACTTC. Translation gives CATSRRRVAKNIQYF. The chain is built from TRBV24-1 and TRBJ2-4, with unresolved D. The germline V gene has CDR1 KGHDR and CDR2 SFDVKD. V lost 7 bases, J lost 0 bases, and 12 bases lay in between. The CDR3 is made up of 15 amino acids.

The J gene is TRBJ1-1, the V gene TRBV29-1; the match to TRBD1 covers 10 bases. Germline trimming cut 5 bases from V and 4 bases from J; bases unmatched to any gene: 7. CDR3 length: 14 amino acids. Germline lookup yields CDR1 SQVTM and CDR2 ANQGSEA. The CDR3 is CSVQRTGGGTEAFF. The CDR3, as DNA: TGCAGCGTTCAAAGGACAGGGGGAGGCACTGAAGCTTTCTTT.

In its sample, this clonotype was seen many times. The CDR3 loop reads CASSLGSSGTHEQFF. In nucleotides, the CDR3 is TGCGCCAGCAGCTTGGGGTCTAGCGGGACCCATGAGCAGTTCTTC. The chain links TRBV5-1 to TRBJ2-1; 9 nucleotides agree with TRBD2. Germline CDR1 reads SGHRS; CDR2 reads YFSETQ. The CDR3 is 15 amino acids. After removal of 0 bases from V and 8 bases from J, the junction contained 6 bases not matched to a gene.

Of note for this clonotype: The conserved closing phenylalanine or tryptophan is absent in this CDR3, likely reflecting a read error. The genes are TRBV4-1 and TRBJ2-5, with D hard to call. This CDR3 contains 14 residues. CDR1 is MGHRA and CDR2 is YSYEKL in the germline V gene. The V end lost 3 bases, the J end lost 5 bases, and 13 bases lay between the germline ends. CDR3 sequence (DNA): TGCGCCAGCAGCCATGAACAGACTGGGGAGACCCAGTACTAC. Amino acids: CASSHEQTGETQYY.

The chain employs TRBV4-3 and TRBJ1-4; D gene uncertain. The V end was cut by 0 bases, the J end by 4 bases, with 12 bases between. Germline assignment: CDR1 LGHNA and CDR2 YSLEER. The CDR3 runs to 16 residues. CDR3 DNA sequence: TGCGCCAGCAGCCAAGATCGAGGGTCCGATAATGAAAAACTGTTTTTT. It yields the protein CASSQDRGSDNEKLFF.

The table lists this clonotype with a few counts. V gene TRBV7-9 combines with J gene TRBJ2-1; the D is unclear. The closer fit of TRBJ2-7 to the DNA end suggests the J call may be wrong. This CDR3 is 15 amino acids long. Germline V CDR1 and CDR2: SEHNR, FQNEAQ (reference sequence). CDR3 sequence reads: CASSPDAGSYNEQYF. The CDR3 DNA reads TGTGCCAGCAGCCCAGACGCAGGCTCCTACAATGAGCAGTACTTC.